Each of the 28 T cell receptor beta chains below was sequenced from the same sample in a study of cytomegalovirus exposure and HLA in healthy donors. PCR employed 60 Vbeta and 13 Jbeta primers. The method was immunoSEQ multiplex PCR; TCRdb's version includes in-frame clones alone and lacks a portion of them. The data show some 150,000 clones, roughly three quarters seen once. Material for sequencing was PBMCs. The receptor source for this set is a man aged 55 to 69 in good health and CMV-seronegative.

J is TRBJ2-1 and V is TRBV11-2; perhaps TRBD2 as D (5 bases). Germline assignment: CDR1 SGHAT and CDR2 FQNNGV. The CDR3 has 15 residues. Between the trimmed V and J ends, which lost 5 bases and 2 bases, there was a span of 13 bases. The CDR3 protein is CASSLSRGTYNEQFF. The CDR3 nucleotides are TGTGCCAGCAGCCTCTCTCGGGGTACCTACAATGAGCAGTTCTTC. Full variable domain (missing parts from reference TRBV11-2 and TRBJ2-1): EAGVAQSPRYKIIEKRQSVAFWCNPISGHATLYWYQQILGQGPKLLIQFQNNGVVDDSQLPKDRFSAERLKGVDSTLKIQPAKLEDSAVYLCASSLSRGTYNEQFFGPGTRLTVL.

This clone was counted a few times. V gene TRBV7-9 combines with J gene TRBJ1-1; no clear D gene. Germline V gene lookup returns CDR1 SEHNR and CDR2 FQNEAQ (reference sequence). The CDR3 contains 14 residues. V was trimmed by 3 bases and J by 3 bases, leaving 11 bases between them. The CDR3 DNA follows: TGTGCCAGCAGCTTTTCGGGGTTGGACACTGAAGCTTTCTTT. Translated: CASSFSGLDTEAFF. Variable domain in full (rest from reference TRBV7-9 and TRBJ1-1): DTGVSQNPRHKITKRGQNVTFRCDPISEHNRLYWYRQTLGQGPEFLTYFQNEAQLEKSRLLSDRFSAERPKGSFSTLEIQRTEQGDSAMYLCASSFSGLDTEAFFGQGTRLTVV.

On this clone: Different DNA sequences within this sample yield the same CDR3. This chain links TRBV5-1 with TRBJ2-2; D might be TRBD1 (6 bases). Germline V gene sequence: CDR1 SGHRS, CDR2 YFSETQ. There are 15 residues in the CDR3. Between the trimmed V and J ends, which lost 0 bases and 0 bases, there was a span of 6 bases. CDR3: CASSLGTANTGELFF. The CDR3 region has the DNA TGCGCCAGCAGCTTGGGGACAGCGAACACCGGGGAGCTGTTTTTT. The full variable domain, rest sourced from reference TRBV5-1 and TRBJ2-2, is KAGVTQTPRYLIKTRGQQVTLSCSPISGHRSVSWYQQTPGQGLQFLFEYFSETQRNKGNFPGRFSGRQFSNSRSEMNVSTLELGDSALYLCASSLGTANTGELFFGEGSRLTVL.

CDR3 region: CASSATSGRTGELFF. The CDR3 nucleotides are TGTGCCAGCAGCGCGACTAGCGGGAGGACCGGGGAGCTGTTTTTT. The V and J genes are TRBV2 and TRBJ2-2, with 13 bases matching TRBD2. Germline values: CDR1 SNHLY, CDR2 FYNNEI. The ends lost 6 bases at V and 5 bases at J; junction bases unmatched: 3. CDR3 length: 15 amino acids.

As concerns this clone: Additional DNA sequences in this sample encode the identical CDR3. The gene calls are TRBV5-1 and TRBJ2-5, with D hard to call. The CDR3 sequence is 13 residues long. V gave up 0 bases and J gave up 1 base, with 4 bases separating them. Germline CDR1 and CDR2: SGHRS and YFSETQ. The CDR3 DNA follows: TGCGCCAGCAGCTTGGTCGTCCAAGAGACCCAGTACTTC. Encoded protein: CASSLVVQETQYF.

In regard to this clone: The identical CDR3 is also encoded by other nucleotide sequences in the sample. The V call is TRBV6-1, the J call TRBJ1-1; maybe TRBD1 (5 bases). V lost 7 bases and J 1 base, leaving 10 bases between the germline ends. The CDR3 runs to 13 residues. Germline CDR1 is MNHNS and CDR2 is SASEGT. The CDR3 here is CASTGGGNTEAFF. The CDR3 DNA is TGTGCCAGCACGGGGGGAGGGAACACTGAAGCTTTCTTT.

The chain links TRBV4-3 to TRBJ2-7, with 11 nucleotides matching TRBD2. CDR1 LGHNA and CDR2 YSLEER come from the germline V gene. The V and J ends lost 0 bases and 4 bases, in that order; junction bases with no gene match: 5. The CDR3 extends over 16 amino acids. The CDR3 protein is CASSQETSGTGYEQYF. Here the CDR3 DNA reads TGCGCCAGCAGCCAAGAGACTAGCGGGACTGGATACGAGCAGTACTTC.

The rearrangement links TRBV28 to TRBJ2-3; D perhaps matches TRBD2 (6 bases). The CDR3 contains 15 residues. Trimming took off 1 base at V and 3 bases at J, with 11 bases between the two ends. Germline CDR1 and CDR2: MDHEN and SYDVKM. The CDR3 coding sequence is TGTGCCAGCAGTTTATCGGGGGATCGGACAGATACGCAGTATTTT. Translation gives CASSLSGDRTDTQYF.

The chain recombines TRBV27 with TRBJ2-5, with TRBD2 matching 7 bases. CDR1 and CDR2 from the germline V gene are MNHEY and SMNVEV (reference sequence). This CDR3 spans 16 amino acids. V lost 0 bases and J lost 5; bases outside the gene matches: 9. CDR3 in DNA: TGTGCCAGCAGTTTATCGATCTCTAGCGGAGGGGAGACCCAGTACTTC. This sequence encodes CASSLSISSGGETQYF.

This clone was seen only once. The CDR3 DNA reads as TGTGCCAGCAGTTCCCTAGGGGAGGGGGAACAGGGCGAATCAGATACGCAGTATTTT. It translates to CASSSLGEGEQGESDTQYF. The chain joins TRBV28 to TRBJ2-3, with D maybe TRBD2 (7 bases). With 4 bases removed from V and 4 bases from J, the gap between germline ends came to 27 bases. This CDR3 region has 19 residues. Germline V gene lookup returns CDR1 MDHEN and CDR2 SYDVKM.

The rearrangement uses TRBV9 and TRBJ2-7; 8 nucleotides agree with TRBD2. CDR3 size: 17 residues. Germline CDR1 reads SGDLS; CDR2 reads YYNGEE. V dropped 0 bases and J dropped 2; count of bases not matched to a gene: 10. The CDR3 bases are TGTGCCAGCAGCGTAGCTTGGGGGACTAGTGGGACCTACGAGCAGTACTTC. The encoded protein is CASSVAWGTSGTYEQYF. The variable domain in full, with the rest retrieved from reference TRBV9 and TRBJ2-7, is DSGVTQTPKHLITATGQRVTLRCSPRSGDLSVYWYQQSLDQGLQFLIQYYNGEERAKGNILERFSAQQFPDLHSELNLSSLELGDSALYFCASSVAWGTSGTYEQYFGPGTRLTVT.

The chain joins TRBV10-3 to TRBJ2-5; TRBD2 matches at 13 bases. The DNA end is more similar to TRBJ2-7, so the J call may be wrong. The CDR3 spans 18 residues. Germline CDR1 is ENHRY and CDR2 is SYGVKD. CDR3 DNA: TGTGCCATCAGTGACCGGACTAGCGGGAGTTTAGGCTCCTACGAGCAGTACTTC. Its translation is CAISDRTSGSLGSYEQYF.

V usage is TRBV18 and J usage is TRBJ2-6; TRBD2 matches 10 bases. V was clipped by 5 bases and J by 4 bases; unmatched bases: 2. Germline CDR1 and CDR2: KGHSH and LQKENI. The CDR3 has 15 amino acids. CDR3 in amino acids: CASSSGLAGANVLTF. CDR3 sequence (DNA): TGTGCCAGCTCATCGGGACTAGCGGGGGCCAACGTCCTGACTTTC.

V is TRBV29-1 and J is TRBJ2-3, with D perhaps matching TRBD2 (5 bases). The length of the CDR3 is 13 residues. Looked up from germline, CDR1 is SQVTM and CDR2 is ANQGSEA. V was clipped by 2 bases and J by 4 bases, with 10 bases between them. CDR3 region: CSVERVSADTQYF. The CDR3, as DNA: TGCAGCGTTGAAAGGGTTAGCGCAGATACGCAGTATTTT.

This clone was detected a few times. The chain uses TRBV18 and TRBJ2-2; D might be TRBD1 (6 bases). V lost 3 bases, J lost 3 bases, and 11 bases lay in between. The CDR3 totals 15 residues. CDR1 and CDR2 (germline): KGHSH, LQKENI. The CDR3 here is CASSPGASDTGELFF. DNA of the CDR3: TGTGCCAGCTCACCGGGGGCATCGGACACCGGGGAGCTGTTTTTT.

This clone was detected a few times. V is TRBV5-4 and J is TRBJ2-7; 10 positions agree with TRBD1. The junction had 9 bases not matched to a gene; V was cut back by 1 base and J by 5 bases. The germline V gene has CDR1 SGHNT and CDR2 YYREEE (reference sequence). The CDR3 sequence is 16 residues long. The CDR3 region is CASSLPKGQGLDEQYF. As DNA, the CDR3 is TGTGCCAGCAGCTTGCCAAAGGGACAGGGGCTCGACGAGCAGTACTTC.

The chain joins TRBV7-9 to TRBJ1-2; D may be TRBD1 (5 bases). Per the germline V gene, CDR1 is SEHNR and CDR2 is FQNEAQ (reference sequence). The length of the CDR3 is 14 residues. Deletions cut 1 base from V and 4 bases from J, with 10 bases between. The CDR3 region is CASSLVQGIYGYTF. The CDR3 bases are TGTGCCAGCAGCTTAGTTCAGGGAATCTATGGCTACACCTTC.

The chain recombines TRBV6-6 with TRBJ2-5, with TRBD1 matching 8 bases. Germline V lookup: CDR1 MNHNY, CDR2 SVGAGI (reference sequence). J lost 4 bases, V lost 6 bases, and 4 bases had no gene match. The CDR3 is made up of 13 amino acids. The CDR3 reads CASSQTGAETQYF. CDR3 in DNA: TGTGCCAGCAGCCAGACAGGGGCAGAGACCCAGTACTTC.

This chain joins TRBV30 and TRBJ1-4; 7 bases line up with TRBD1. The CDR3 runs to 15 residues. CDR1 is GTSNPN, CDR2 SVGIG, per germline (reference sequence). Losses at the gene ends were 4 bases for V and 2 bases for J; bases not matched to a gene: 7. CDR3 DNA: TGTGCCTGGACGAATAGGGGGCAGACTAATGAAAAACTGTTTTTT. It codes for CAWTNRGQTNEKLFF. Together with reference TRBV30 and TRBJ1-4, the CDR3 gives the full variable domain: SQTIHQWPATLVQPVGSPLSLECTVEGTSNPNLYWYRQAAGRGLQLLFYSVGIGQISSEVPQNLSASRPQDRQFILSSKKLLLSDSGFYLCAWTNRGQTNEKLFFGSGTQLSVL.

The rearrangement links TRBV4-1 to TRBJ1-4, with D possibly being TRBD1 (6 bases). Germline lookup yields CDR1 MGHRA and CDR2 YSYEKL. V was shortened by 1 base and J by 8 bases, with 20 bases between the two germline ends. The CDR3 covers 17 residues. The chain's CDR3 is CASSQVPGGRGGEKLFF. CDR3 bases: TGCGCCAGCAGCCAAGTCCCTGGTGGCAGGGGTGGAGAAAAACTGTTTTTT.

This clone was recorded a few times. The chain is built from TRBV5-1 and TRBJ1-1, with 9 bases lining up with TRBD1. Germline loops: CDR1 SGHRS, CDR2 YFSETQ. J lost 0 bases, V lost 4 bases, and 7 bases had no gene match. CDR3 length: 16 residues. The DNA of the CDR3 is TGCGCCAGCAGCCCACTGGGACAGGGCTTGAACACTGAAGCTTTCTTT. It specifies CASSPLGQGLNTEAFF. The entire variable domain, with the rest obtained from reference TRBV5-1 and TRBJ1-1, is as follows: KAGVTQTPRYLIKTRGQQVTLSCSPISGHRSVSWYQQTPGQGLQFLFEYFSETQRNKGNFPGRFSGRQFSNSRSEMNVSTLELGDSALYLCASSPLGQGLNTEAFFGQGTRLTVV.

V and J are TRBV10-3 and TRBJ2-3; TRBD2 matches 8 bases. V lost 7 bases, J lost 0 bases, and 9 bases stayed unmatched. The germline gives CDR1 ENHRY, CDR2 SYGVKD. The CDR3 consists of 16 residues. The CDR3 reads CAIKDELAASTDTQYF. DNA for the CDR3: TGTGCCATCAAAGATGAACTAGCGGCTAGCACAGATACGCAGTATTTT.

The chain joins TRBV28 to TRBJ2-2; TRBD2 agrees at 10 bases. Germline V gene lookup returns CDR1 MDHEN and CDR2 SYDVKM. Trimming took 8 bases from V and 0 from J; bases not matched to a gene: 6. The CDR3 is 16 amino acids. The CDR3: CASGNGLAANTGELFF. For the CDR3, the DNA is TGTGCCAGCGGAAACGGACTAGCGGCGAACACCGGGGAGCTGTTTTTT.

The chain links TRBV6-5 to TRBJ2-1, with 8 positions matching TRBD2. The CDR3 runs to 14 residues. Unmatched junction bases numbered 1, after V lost 0 bases and J lost 6 bases. Germline CDR1 and CDR2: MNHEY and SVGAGI. CDR3 bases: TGTGCCAGCAGTTACTCACGGGAGGGCAATGAGCAGTTCTTC. As protein: CASSYSREGNEQFF.

The CDR3 region is CASSPGTGPPNQPQHF. DNA of the CDR3: TGTGCCAGCTCCCCCGGGACAGGGCCCCCGAATCAGCCCCAGCATTTT. The rearrangement joins TRBV18 to TRBJ1-5, with 9 nucleotides matching TRBD1. Per the germline V gene, CDR1 is KGHSH and CDR2 is LQKENI. After removal of 6 bases from V and 4 bases from J, the junction contained 10 bases not matched to a gene. This CDR3 has 16 residues.

V and J are TRBV6-4 and TRBJ2-1; 10 bases are a match to TRBD1. Trimming removed 6 bases from V and 10 bases from J; junction bases left unmatched: 9. Germline values: CDR1 MRHNA, CDR2 SNTAGT. The CDR3 totals 14 residues. The CDR3 DNA follows: TGTGCCAGCAGCCGTCCCGGGACAGGGGAGGAGCAGTTCTTC. Protein: CASSRPGTGEEQFF.

The sample holds a few counts of this clone. The chain carries TRBV7-8 and TRBJ2-3, with TRBD2 identical over 10 bases. J lost 0 bases, V lost 5 bases, and 5 bases had no gene match. This CDR3 is built from 16 residues. The V gene's germline CDR1 is SGHVS and CDR2 FQNEAQ. The CDR3 DNA reads as TGTGCCAGCAGCCCGGTACTAGCGGGAAGCACAGATACGCAGTATTTT. It translates to CASSPVLAGSTDTQYF. Based on the CDR3 plus reference TRBV7-8 and TRBJ2-3, the full variable domain is GAGVSQSPRYKVAKRGQDVALRCDPISGHVSLFWYQQALGQGPEFLTYFQNEAQLDKSGLPSDRFFAERPEGSVSTLKIQRTQQEDSAVYLCASSPVLAGSTDTQYFGPGTRLTVL.

Only one count was recorded for this clone. J is TRBJ2-5 and V is TRBV10-1, with 12 bases matching TRBD1. Germline CDR1 is WNHNN and CDR2 is SYGVQD (reference sequence). The J segment lost 5 bases and the V segment lost 3 bases, leaving 4 bases of the junction unmatched. The CDR3 length is 15 residues. Here the CDR3 reads CASSEGTGGRETQYF. The CDR3 bases are TGCGCCAGCAGTGAAGGGACAGGGGGCCGGGAGACCCAGTACTTC.